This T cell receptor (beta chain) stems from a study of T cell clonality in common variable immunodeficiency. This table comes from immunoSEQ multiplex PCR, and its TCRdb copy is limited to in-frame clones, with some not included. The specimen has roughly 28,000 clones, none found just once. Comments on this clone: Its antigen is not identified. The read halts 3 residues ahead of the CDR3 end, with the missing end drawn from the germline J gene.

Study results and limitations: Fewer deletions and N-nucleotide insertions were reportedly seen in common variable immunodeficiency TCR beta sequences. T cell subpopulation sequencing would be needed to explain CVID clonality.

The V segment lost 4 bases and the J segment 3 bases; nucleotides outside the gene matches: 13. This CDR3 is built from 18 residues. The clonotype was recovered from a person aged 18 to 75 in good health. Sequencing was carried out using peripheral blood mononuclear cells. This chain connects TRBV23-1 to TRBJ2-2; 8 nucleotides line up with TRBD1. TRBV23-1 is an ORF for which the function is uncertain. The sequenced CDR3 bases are TGCGCCAGCAGTCGCCGGGACAGGCGCGATTTGGACACCGGGGAG. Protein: CASSRRDRRDLDTGE. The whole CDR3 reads CASSRRDRRDLDTGELFF.